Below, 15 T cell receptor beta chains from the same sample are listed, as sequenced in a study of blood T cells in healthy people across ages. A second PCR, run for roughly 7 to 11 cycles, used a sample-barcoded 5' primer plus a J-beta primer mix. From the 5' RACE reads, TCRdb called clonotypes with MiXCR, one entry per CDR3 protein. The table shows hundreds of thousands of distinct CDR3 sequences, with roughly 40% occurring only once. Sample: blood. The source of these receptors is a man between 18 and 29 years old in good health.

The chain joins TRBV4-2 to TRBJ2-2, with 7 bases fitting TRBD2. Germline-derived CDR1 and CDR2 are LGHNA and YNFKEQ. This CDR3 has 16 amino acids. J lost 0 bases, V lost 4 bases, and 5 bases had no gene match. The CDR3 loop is CASSPTSESNTGELFF. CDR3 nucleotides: TGTGCCAGCAGCCCAACTAGCGAATCGAACACCGGGGAGCTGTTTTTT.

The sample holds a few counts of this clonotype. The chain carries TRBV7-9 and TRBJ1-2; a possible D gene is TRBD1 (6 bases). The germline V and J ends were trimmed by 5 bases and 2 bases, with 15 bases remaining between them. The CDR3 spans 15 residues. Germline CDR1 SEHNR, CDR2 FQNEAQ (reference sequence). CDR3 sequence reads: CASSPSGGPNYGYTF. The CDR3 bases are TGTGCCAGCAGCCCTTCTGGGGGCCCCAACTATGGCTACACCTTC.

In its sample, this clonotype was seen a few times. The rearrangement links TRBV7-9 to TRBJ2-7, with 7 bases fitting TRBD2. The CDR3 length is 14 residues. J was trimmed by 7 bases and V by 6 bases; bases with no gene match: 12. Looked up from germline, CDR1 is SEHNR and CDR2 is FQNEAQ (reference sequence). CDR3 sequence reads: CASSPHGGSNEQYF. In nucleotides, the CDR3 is TGTGCCAGCAGTCCCCACGGCGGGAGCAATGAGCAGTACTTC.

The CDR3 region has the DNA TGTGCCAGCGGCGAACGACAGAGACTGTTTTTT. This sequence encodes CASGERQRLFF. The V gene is TRBV9, the J gene TRBJ1-4; D is perhaps TRBD1 (5 bases). V was shortened by 7 bases and J by 13 bases, with 14 bases between the two germline ends. CDR1 is SGDLS, CDR2 YYNGEE, per germline. The CDR3 extends over 11 amino acids.

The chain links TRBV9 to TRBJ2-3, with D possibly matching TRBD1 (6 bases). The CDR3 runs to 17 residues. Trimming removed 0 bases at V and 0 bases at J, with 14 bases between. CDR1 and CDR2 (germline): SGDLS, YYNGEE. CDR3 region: CASSVESTGSSTDTQYF. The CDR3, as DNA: TGTGCCAGCAGCGTAGAAAGCACAGGGTCGAGCACAGATACGCAGTATTTT.

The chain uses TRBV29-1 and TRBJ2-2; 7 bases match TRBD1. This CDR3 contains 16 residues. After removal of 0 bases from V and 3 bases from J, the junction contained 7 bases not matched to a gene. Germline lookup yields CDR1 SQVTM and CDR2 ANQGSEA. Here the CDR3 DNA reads TGCAGCGTTGAAGATCAGGGGGATCTTTACACCGGGGAGCTGTTTTTT. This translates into CSVEDQGDLYTGELFF.

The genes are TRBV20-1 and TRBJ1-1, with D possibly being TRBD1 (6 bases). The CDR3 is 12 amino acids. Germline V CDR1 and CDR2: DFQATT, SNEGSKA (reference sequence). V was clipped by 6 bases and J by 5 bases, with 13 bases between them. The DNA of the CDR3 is TGCAGTGCACCACAGGGCGGGACTGAAGCTTTCTTT. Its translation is CSAPQGGTEAFF.

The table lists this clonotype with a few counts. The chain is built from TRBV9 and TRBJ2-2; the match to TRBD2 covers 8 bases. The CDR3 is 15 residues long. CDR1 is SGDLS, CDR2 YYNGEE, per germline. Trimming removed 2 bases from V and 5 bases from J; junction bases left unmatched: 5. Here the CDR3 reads CASSVTSVETGELFF. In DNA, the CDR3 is TGTGCCAGCAGCGTGACTAGCGTTGAAACCGGGGAGCTGTTTTTT.

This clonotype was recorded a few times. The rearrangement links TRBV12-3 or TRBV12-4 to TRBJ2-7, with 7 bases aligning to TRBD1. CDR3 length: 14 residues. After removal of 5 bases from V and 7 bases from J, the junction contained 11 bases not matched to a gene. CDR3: CASSKTGPRNEQYF. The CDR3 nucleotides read TGTGCCAGCAGTAAGACAGGGCCCCGCAATGAGCAGTACTTC.

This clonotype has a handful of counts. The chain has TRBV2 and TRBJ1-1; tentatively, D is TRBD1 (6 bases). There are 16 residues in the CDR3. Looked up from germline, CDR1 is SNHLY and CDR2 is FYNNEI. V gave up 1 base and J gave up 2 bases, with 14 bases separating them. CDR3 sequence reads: CASSEDTGNRNTEAFF. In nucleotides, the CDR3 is TGTGCCAGCAGTGAAGACACAGGGAACCGTAACACTGAAGCTTTCTTT.

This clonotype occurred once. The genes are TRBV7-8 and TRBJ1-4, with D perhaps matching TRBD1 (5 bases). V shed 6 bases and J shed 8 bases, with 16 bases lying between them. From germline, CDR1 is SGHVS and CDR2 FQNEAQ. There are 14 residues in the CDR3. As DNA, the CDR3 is TGTGCCAGCAGTTTTAGCGGGGGGGGGGAAAAACTGTTTTTT. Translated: CASSFSGGGEKLFF.

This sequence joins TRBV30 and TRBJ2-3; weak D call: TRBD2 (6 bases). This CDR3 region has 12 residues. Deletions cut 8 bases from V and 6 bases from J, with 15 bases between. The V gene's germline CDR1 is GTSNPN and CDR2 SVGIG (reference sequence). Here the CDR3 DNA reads TGTGCCGGGACTTCCTCGGGGGATACGCAGTATTTT. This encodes CAGTSSGDTQYF. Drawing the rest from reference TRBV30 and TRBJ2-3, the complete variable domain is SQTIHQWPATLVQPVGSPLSLECTVEGTSNPNLYWYRQAAGRGLQLLFYSVGIGQISSEVPQNLSASRPQDRQFILSSKKLLLSDSGFYLCAGTSSGDTQYFGPGTRLTVL.

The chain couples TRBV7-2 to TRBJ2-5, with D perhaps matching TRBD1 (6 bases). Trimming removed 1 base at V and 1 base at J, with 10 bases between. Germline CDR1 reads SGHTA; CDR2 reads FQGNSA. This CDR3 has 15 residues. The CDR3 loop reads CASSLVGDIQETQYF. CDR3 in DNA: TGTGCCAGCAGCTTAGTTGGGGACATCCAAGAGACCCAGTACTTC.

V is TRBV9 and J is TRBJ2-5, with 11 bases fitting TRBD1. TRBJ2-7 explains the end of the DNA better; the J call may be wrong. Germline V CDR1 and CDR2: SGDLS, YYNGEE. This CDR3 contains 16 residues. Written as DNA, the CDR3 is TGTGCCAGCAGCGCACCGGGACAGGGGGTTAAGGACGAGCAGTACTTC. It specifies CASSAPGQGVKDEQYF.

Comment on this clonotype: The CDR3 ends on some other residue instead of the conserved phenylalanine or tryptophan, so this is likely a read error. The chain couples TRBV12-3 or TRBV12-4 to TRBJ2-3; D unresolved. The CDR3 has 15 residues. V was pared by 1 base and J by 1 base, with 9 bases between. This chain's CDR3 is CASSLGLSRTDTQYS. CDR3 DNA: TGTGCCAGCAGTTTAGGGCTTTCCCGCACAGATACGCAGTATTCT.